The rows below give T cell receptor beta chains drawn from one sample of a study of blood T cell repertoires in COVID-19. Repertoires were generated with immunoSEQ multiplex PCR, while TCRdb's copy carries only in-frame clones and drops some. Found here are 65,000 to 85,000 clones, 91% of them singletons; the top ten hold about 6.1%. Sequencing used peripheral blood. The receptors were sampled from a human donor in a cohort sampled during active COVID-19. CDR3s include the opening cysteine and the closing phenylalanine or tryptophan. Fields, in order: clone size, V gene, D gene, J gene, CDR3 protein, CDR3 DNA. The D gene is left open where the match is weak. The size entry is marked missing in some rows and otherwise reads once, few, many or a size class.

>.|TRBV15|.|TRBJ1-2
CATSRETIGYYGYTF
TGTGCCACCAGCAGAGAAACTATCGGGTACTATGGCTACACCTTC
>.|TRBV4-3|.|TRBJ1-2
CASSLLTDTGSYTF
TGCGCCAGCAGCCTCTTAACGGATACGGGGAGCTACACCTTC
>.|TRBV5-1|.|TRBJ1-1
CASRASNPTEAFF
TGCGCCAGCAGGGCCTCAAATCCCACTGAAGCTTTCTTT
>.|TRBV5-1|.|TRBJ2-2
CASSLGAARYTGELFF
TGCGCCAGCAGCTTAGGGGCCGCGCGGTACACCGGGGAGCTGTTTTTT
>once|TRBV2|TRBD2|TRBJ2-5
CASAGTSKETQYF
TGTGCCAGCGCAGGGACTAGCAAAGAGACCCAGTACTTC
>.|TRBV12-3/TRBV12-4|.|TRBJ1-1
CASSLWRNTEAFF
TGTGCCAGCAGTTTATGGAGGAACACTGAAGCTTTCTTT
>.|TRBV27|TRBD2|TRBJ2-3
CASSAISGGPPDTQYF
TGTGCCAGCAGTGCCATTAGCGGGGGGCCCCCAGATACGCAGTATTTT
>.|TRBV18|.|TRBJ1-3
CASQGAPGNTIYF
TGTGCCAGCCAAGGGGCGCCTGGAAACACCATATATTTT
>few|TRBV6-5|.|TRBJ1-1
CASSYDRLNTEAFF
TGTGCCAGCAGTTACGACAGGCTGAACACTGAAGCTTTCTTT
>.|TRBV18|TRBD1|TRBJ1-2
CASSPGQGVSYGYTF
TGTGCCAGCTCACCCGGACAGGGGGTATCATATGGCTACACCTTC
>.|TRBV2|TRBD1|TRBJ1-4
CASSAQGASNEKLFF
TGTGCCAGCAGTGCCCAGGGGGCAAGTAATGAAAAACTGTTTTTT